What follows describes a single T cell receptor (beta chain). Libraries were prepared by immunoSEQ multiplex PCR; TCRdb keeps only in-frame clonotypes and omits some of them. The table shows about 340,000 clones, with about 93% occurring only once. Germline values: CDR1 LNHDA, CDR2 SQIVND (reference sequence). J was trimmed by 3 bases and V by 5 bases; bases with no gene match: 7. The length of the CDR3 is 16 residues. Time point reported: blood from clinic visit 5 months post-surgery; TSC patient then seizure free. Sequencing was limited to surgery cases with top T cell transcript signatures in brain tissue. The data were obtained in a study of brain T cells in children with intractable seizures.

The rearrangement uses TRBV19 and TRBJ1-5; TRBD1 agrees at 10 bases. The sequence derives from a boy less than two years old with tuberous sclerosis and intractable seizures. Sequences were derived from peripheral blood, sampled less than 6 months after surgery. The CDR3 DNA reads TGTGCCAGTAGTGTTCCCGGGACAGGGGTCAATCAGCCCCAGCATTTT. The encoded protein is CASSVPGTGVNQPQHF.